These 9 T cell receptor beta chains were all obtained from the same sample, sequenced in a study of control samples from healthy donors and cancer patients (dated by TCRdb to the early 2020s). The protocol used for the library was the immunoSEQ multiplex PCR assay. Here the immuneACCESS table is served through TCRdb, limited to in-frame sequences with V and J called. Missing clones are a known gap in these copies; in checked studies unresolved V genes cover under half, and the rest lacks a known reason. The sample records around 140,000 clones, approximately 89% of which are singletons. The ten largest clones add up to 6% to 9.5% of the sample. Sequenced input: PBMCs. The receptors originated from a man aged 45 to 65 with head and neck cancer.

The J gene is TRBJ1-2, the V gene TRBV4-1, with TRBD1 matching over 9 bases. The CDR3 has 16 amino acids. CDR1 and CDR2 (germline): MGHRA, YSYEKL. V was clipped by 2 bases and J by 8 bases; unmatched bases: 12. This CDR3 reads CASSQSIQGAQTGYTF. Here the CDR3 DNA reads TGCGCCAGCAGCCAATCCATACAGGGGGCGCAGACCGGCTACACCTTC.

J is TRBJ2-1 and V is TRBV5-1; the D call may be TRBD1 or TRBD2 (6 bases each). Trimming stripped 4 bases from V and 10 bases from J, with 21 bases between. Germline CDR1 and CDR2: SGHRS and YFSETQ. The CDR3 loop spans 15 amino acids. The CDR3 region has the DNA TGCGCCAGCAGCCCGGGGGCTACCCAAAGGGTAGAGCAGTTCTTC. This sequence encodes CASSPGATQRVEQFF.

To note about this clone: A read error may produce the germline difference seen at one junction end. Other DNA sequences within the sample encode an identical CDR3. The rearrangement joins TRBV27 to TRBJ2-7; 11 bases are a match to TRBD2. Germline V gene lookup returns CDR1 MNHEY and CDR2 SMNVEV (reference sequence). The CDR3 contains 14 residues. The DNA for the CDR3 is TGTGCCAGCAGGGGACTAGCGGTGCCCTACGAACAGTACTTC. As protein: CASRGLAVPYEQYF.

The chain couples TRBV9 to TRBJ2-1, with 8 nucleotides matching TRBD2. The CDR3 loop spans 15 amino acids. With V trimmed by 4 bases and J by 5 bases, 8 bases remained unmatched. Germline CDR1 reads SGDLS; CDR2 reads YYNGEE. The CDR3 spells CASSRRGRGDNEQFF. The CDR3 DNA reads as TGTGCCAGCAGCCGCCGGGGGCGGGGGGACAATGAGCAGTTCTTC.

The rearrangement links TRBV5-8 to TRBJ1-4; a weak D match, TRBD1 (5 bases). The germline CDR1 and CDR2 sequences are SGHTS and YDEGEE. The CDR3 consists of 16 residues. V was pared by 4 bases and J by 0 bases, with 13 bases between. The CDR3 nucleotides are TGTGCCAGCAGCCTGGGGACTCAAGCAACTAATGAAAAACTGTTTTTT. This codes for CASSLGTQATNEKLFF.

Regarding this clone: Other DNA sequences within the sample encode an identical CDR3. The chain combines TRBV11-2 with TRBJ2-5; D gene uncertain. The germline V gene encodes CDR1 SGHAT and CDR2 FQNNGV. Trimming took off 4 bases at V and 4 bases at J, with 10 bases between the two ends. The CDR3 contains 13 residues. The CDR3 DNA follows: TGTGCCAGCAGCTGGGATAGAATAGAGACCCAGTACTTC. It yields the protein CASSWDRIETQYF.

V gene TRBV25-1 combines with J gene TRBJ2-7; 8 bases agree with TRBD2. Germline CDR1 MGHDK, CDR2 SYGVNS. Trimming took 5 bases from V and 2 from J; bases not matched to a gene: 8. The CDR3 has 15 amino acids. CDR3 loop: CASSPLGGGPYEQYF. CDR3 nucleotide sequence: TGTGCCAGCAGTCCCTTAGGCGGGGGGCCCTACGAGCAGTACTTC.

The chain has TRBV27 and TRBJ2-7, with 8 bases aligning to TRBD2. This CDR3 comprises 15 residues. The germline V gene has CDR1 MNHEY and CDR2 SMNVEV (reference sequence). The V and J ends lost 7 bases and 3 bases, in that order; junction bases with no gene match: 11. The CDR3 DNA reads TGTGCCAGCAACATCAGAGCGGGAGTTGACTACGAGCAGTACTTC. It yields the protein CASNIRAGVDYEQYF.

The CDR3: CASSQEKGRGEQFF. The CDR3 region has the DNA TGTGCCAGCAGCCAAGAAAAGGGACGTGGTGAGCAGTTCTTC. The J gene is TRBJ2-1, the V gene TRBV4-2; D could derive from TRBD1 or TRBD2 (5 bases each). V dropped 0 bases and J dropped 9 bases, with 12 bases sitting between them. CDR3 size: 14 residues. Per germline, CDR1 LGHNA and CDR2 YNFKEQ.